A selection of T cell receptor beta chains follows, all from one sample in a study of PD-1 blockade in mismatch repair-deficient tumors. Method: immunoSEQ multiplex PCR; TCRdb's copy keeps in-frame clones and lacks some. The repertoire holds more than 85,000 clones, roughly four fifths seen once, with around 6.5% in the top ten. The material was peripheral blood, obtained approximately 35 weeks after starting pembrolizumab. Receptors were obtained from an adult with mismatch repair-deficient cancer. CDR3s include the opening cysteine and the closing phenylalanine or tryptophan. The D gene is left open where the match is weak. The size entry is marked missing in some rows and otherwise reads once, few, many or a size class.

CDR3 DNA: TGTGCCAGTAGTTGGGGAGGGGGACTAGCGTACAACAATGAGCAGTTCTTC
CDR3 protein: CASSWGGGLAYNNEQFF
J gene: TRBJ2-1
clone size: -
D gene: TRBD2
V gene: TRBV19

CDR3 DNA: TGTGCCAGCAGCGCGAGACTAGCGGGAAGGTACTCGCAGTATTTT
CDR3 protein: CASSARLAGRYSQYF
J gene: TRBJ2-3
clone size: once
D gene: TRBD2
V gene: TRBV5-4

CDR3 DNA: TGTGCCAGCAGTTACTCGCCTAGCCCACCCTACAATGAGCAGTTCTTC
CDR3 protein: CASSYSPSPPYNEQFF
J gene: TRBJ2-1
clone size: -
D gene: -
V gene: TRBV6-6

CDR3 DNA: TGTGCCAGCAGTGCCTACAGGGGACCCACAACTAATGAAAAACTGTTTTTT
CDR3 protein: CASSAYRGPTTNEKLFF
J gene: TRBJ1-4
clone size: -
D gene: TRBD1
V gene: TRBV6-1

CDR3 DNA: TGCGCCAGCAGGCGGGTCCAAGAGACCCAGTACTTC
CDR3 protein: CASRRVQETQYF
J gene: TRBJ2-5
clone size: -
D gene: -
V gene: TRBV5-1

CDR3 DNA: TGCGCCAGCAGCCAACCTGGGCAGGGGTACACCGGGGAGCTGTTTTTT
CDR3 protein: CASSQPGQGYTGELFF
J gene: TRBJ2-2
clone size: -
D gene: -
V gene: TRBV5-1

CDR3 DNA: TGTGCCATCAGTGGGGGACAGGCAGATACGCAGTATTTT
CDR3 protein: CAISGGQADTQYF
J gene: TRBJ2-3
clone size: -
D gene: TRBD1
V gene: TRBV10-3

CDR3 DNA: TGTGCCAGCAGCCAGAGGGGGGGTAGCGGGAGCGGAGGGTGGAATGAGCAGTTCTTC
CDR3 protein: CASSQRGGSGSGGWNEQFF
J gene: TRBJ2-1
clone size: -
D gene: TRBD2
V gene: TRBV4-2

CDR3 DNA: TGTGCCAGCAGCGCCCAATCGTACCAAGAGACCCAGTACTTC
CDR3 protein: CASSAQSYQETQYF
J gene: TRBJ2-5
clone size: -
D gene: -
V gene: TRBV9

CDR3 DNA: TGTGCCAGCAGTCAACTTGGAAACTTGGGCTACGAGCAGTACTTC
CDR3 protein: CASSQLGNLGYEQYF
J gene: TRBJ2-7
clone size: -
D gene: -
V gene: TRBV28

CDR3 DNA: TGTGCCAGCAGTGACAGCGGCTACTACGAGCAGTACTTC
CDR3 protein: CASSDSGYYEQYF
J gene: TRBJ2-7
clone size: -
D gene: -
V gene: TRBV6-1

CDR3 DNA: TGTGCCATCAGCAGCGGGAAGGCAGATACGCAGTATTTT
CDR3 protein: CAISSGKADTQYF
J gene: TRBJ2-3
clone size: -
D gene: TRBD2
V gene: TRBV10-3

CDR3 DNA: TGTGCCAGCAGCGATTCCGGGGGCTACACCTTC
CDR3 protein: CASSDSGGYTF
J gene: TRBJ1-2
clone size: few
D gene: -
V gene: TRBV9

CDR3 DNA: TGTGCCAGCAGCTTTTCGGCTCTGCAAGAGACCCAGTACTTC
CDR3 protein: CASSFSALQETQYF
J gene: TRBJ2-5
clone size: -
D gene: -
V gene: TRBV7-9

CDR3 DNA: TGTGCCAGCAGCTTAACATCCGGCTTCTACGAGCAGTACTTC
CDR3 protein: CASSLTSGFYEQYF
J gene: TRBJ2-7
clone size: few
D gene: -
V gene: TRBV7-9

CDR3 DNA: TGCGCCAGCAGCCGAGGGAACGGGGGCGAGCAGTACTTC
CDR3 protein: CASSRGNGGEQYF
J gene: TRBJ2-7
clone size: -
D gene: -
V gene: TRBV5-1

CDR3 DNA: TGTGCCAGCAGCCGCTACCAGGGGGGGGAGCAGTTCTTC
CDR3 protein: CASSRYQGGEQFF
J gene: TRBJ2-1
clone size: -
D gene: -
V gene: TRBV5-4

CDR3 DNA: TGTGCCAGGGGACGCGGGGACTCTGGGGCCAACGTCCTGACTTTC
CDR3 protein: CARGRGDSGANVLTF
J gene: TRBJ2-6
clone size: once
D gene: -
V gene: TRBV2

CDR3 DNA: TGTGCCAGCAGCTTAGAAACAAACGCTGAAGCTTTCTTT
CDR3 protein: CASSLETNAEAFF
J gene: TRBJ1-1
clone size: -
D gene: -
V gene: TRBV7-2

CDR3 DNA: TGTGCCAGCAGCTTTTTGGGCCGCTCCTACGAGCAGTACTTC
CDR3 protein: CASSFLGRSYEQYF
J gene: TRBJ2-7
clone size: -
D gene: -
V gene: TRBV11-3

CDR3 DNA: TGCAGCGTTGAAGATCGGGCCTCCGGGGCTTTCTTT
CDR3 protein: CSVEDRASGAFF
J gene: TRBJ1-1
clone size: -
D gene: -
V gene: TRBV29-1

CDR3 DNA: TGTGCCATCAGTGAACTAGCGGGAGGGACTTACGAGCAGTACTTC
CDR3 protein: CAISELAGGTYEQYF
J gene: TRBJ2-7
clone size: few
D gene: TRBD2
V gene: TRBV10-3

CDR3 DNA: TGTGCCAGCAGTTTAAAGGAGAACACTGAAGCTTTCTTT
CDR3 protein: CASSLKENTEAFF
J gene: TRBJ1-1
clone size: -
D gene: -
V gene: TRBV27

CDR3 DNA: TGTGCCAGCAACGGACAGGGGGCCACTGAAGCTTTCTTT
CDR3 protein: CASNGQGATEAFF
J gene: TRBJ1-1
clone size: -
D gene: TRBD1
V gene: TRBV11-3

CDR3 DNA: TGTGCCAGCAGCTTTACTAGCGTGAACACCGGGGAGCTGTTTTTT
CDR3 protein: CASSFTSVNTGELFF
J gene: TRBJ2-2
clone size: -
D gene: TRBD2
V gene: TRBV7-9

CDR3 DNA: TGTGCCAGCAGCTTAGGAGTCGCGGGAGTCGGTGGATTCGAGACCCAGTACTTC
CDR3 protein: CASSLGVAGVGGFETQYF
J gene: TRBJ2-5
clone size: -
D gene: TRBD2
V gene: TRBV7-8

CDR3 DNA: TGTGCCAGCAGCTCACCAGCGGGAGGAAGGGACGAGCAGTACTTC
CDR3 protein: CASSSPAGGRDEQYF
J gene: TRBJ2-7
clone size: -
D gene: TRBD2
V gene: TRBV11-3

CDR3 DNA: TGTGCCAGCAGCCCCCCCCGGGGAACCGAGCAGTACTTC
CDR3 protein: CASSPPRGTEQYF
J gene: TRBJ2-7
clone size: -
D gene: -
V gene: TRBV9

CDR3 DNA: TGTGCCAGCTCACGCTCCTCTGGAAACACCATATATTTT
CDR3 protein: CASSRSSGNTIYF
J gene: TRBJ1-3
clone size: -
D gene: -
V gene: TRBV18

CDR3 DNA: TGTGCCAGCAGCTTACTAGCGGGAGGATCCGGGGAGCTGTTTTTT
CDR3 protein: CASSLLAGGSGELFF
J gene: TRBJ2-2
clone size: -
D gene: TRBD2
V gene: TRBV5-4

CDR3 DNA: TGTGCCAGTACCCCCGGCACTGGCGGGAGGTATGAGCAGTACTTC
CDR3 protein: CASTPGTGGRYEQYF
J gene: TRBJ2-7
clone size: -
D gene: TRBD2
V gene: TRBV19

CDR3 DNA: TGTGCCAGCAGCTTGTCGGACTGGACTTACGAGCAGTACTTC
CDR3 protein: CASSLSDWTYEQYF
J gene: TRBJ2-7
clone size: -
D gene: -
V gene: TRBV5-5

CDR3 DNA: TGCAGCTCCGCTGGGAGGGAGGGTTACACAGATACGCAGTATTTT
CDR3 protein: CSSAGREGYTDTQYF
J gene: TRBJ2-3
clone size: -
D gene: TRBD2
V gene: TRBV29-1

CDR3 DNA: TGCGCCAGCAGAAGAGGGGACAGGGGGCAAGATGGCTACACCTTC
CDR3 protein: CASRRGDRGQDGYTF
J gene: TRBJ1-2
clone size: -
D gene: TRBD1
V gene: TRBV10-2

CDR3 DNA: TGTGCCAGCAGTGCAGGGGACGCCTCCGAGCAGTACTTC
CDR3 protein: CASSAGDASEQYF
J gene: TRBJ2-7
clone size: once
D gene: -
V gene: TRBV25-1

CDR3 DNA: TGTGCCAACCCCGTGAAGATCGGCGACTATGGCTACACCTTC
CDR3 protein: CANPVKIGDYGYTF
J gene: TRBJ1-2
clone size: -
D gene: -
V gene: TRBV2

CDR3 DNA: TGTGCCAGCAGCACTGGACAGATAAATCAGCCCCAGCATTTT
CDR3 protein: CASSTGQINQPQHF
J gene: TRBJ1-5
clone size: -
D gene: -
V gene: TRBV6-6

CDR3 DNA: TGCGCCAGCACCCGAGGGGAAGGGTCCGTATACTCGACCGGGGAGCTGTTTTTT
CDR3 protein: CASTRGEGSVYSTGELFF
J gene: TRBJ2-2
clone size: -
D gene: -
V gene: TRBV4-1

CDR3 DNA: TGTGCCAGCAGCTTAAATGGGAAAGGGGGTACCTCTGGCTACACCTTC
CDR3 protein: CASSLNGKGGTSGYTF
J gene: TRBJ1-2
clone size: few
D gene: -
V gene: TRBV11-1

CDR3 DNA: TGTGCCAGCAGTGAAATGAGGCAGGGGGCGTCAGCTTTCTTT
CDR3 protein: CASSEMRQGASAFF
J gene: TRBJ1-1
clone size: -
D gene: TRBD1
V gene: TRBV2